These T cell receptor beta chains were read from a single sample in a study of T cells in Graves' hyperthyroidism and ophthalmopathy. TCRdb reprocessed the multiplex PCR reads via MiXCR and lists one record per CDR3 protein. Among a few hundred thousand distinct CDR3 sequences listed, roughly 15% were seen once. Sequencing used blood. Receptors originate from a young woman with Graves' ophthalmopathy. Both conserved end residues are part of each CDR3. Each record gives: V gene, clone size, D gene, J gene, CDR3 protein, CDR3 DNA. D genes are given only for firm matches. Not every row has a clone size; where given, it reads once, few, many or a size class.

V: TRBV5-1
size: NA
D: NA
J: TRBJ2-3
CDR3: CASSFPLNSGGYTDTQYF
DNA: TGCGCCAGCAGCTTCCCCCTTAATAGCGGAGGATACACAGATACGCAGTATTTT

V: TRBV30
size: many
D: NA
J: TRBJ2-1
CDR3: CAWSLGGGPYNEQFF
DNA: TGTGCCTGGAGTCTAGGGGGAGGGCCCTACAATGAGCAGTTCTTC

V: TRBV28
size: many
D: NA
J: TRBJ2-7
CDR3: CASSSRVSYEQYF
DNA: TGTGCCAGCAGCTCTCGGGTCTCCTACGAGCAGTACTTC

V: TRBV4-1
size: NA
D: TRBD2
J: TRBJ2-7
CDR3: CASSTSLAAPYEQYF
DNA: TGCGCCAGCAGCACCTCACTAGCGGCCCCCTACGAGCAGTACTTC

V: TRBV11-2
size: many
D: TRBD2
J: TRBJ2-3
CDR3: CASNRLASSTDTQYF
DNA: TGTGCCAGCAACAGACTAGCGTCTAGCACAGATACGCAGTATTTT

V: TRBV28
size: many
D: TRBD2
J: TRBJ2-5
CDR3: CASHSQLAGGLYQETQYF
DNA: TGTGCCAGTCACTCCCAGCTAGCGGGGGGGCTTTACCAAGAGACCCAGTACTTC

V: TRBV5-1
size: many
D: NA
J: TRBJ2-7
CDR3: CASSLEGGRSPEQYF
DNA: TGCGCCAGCAGCTTGGAGGGGGGGCGTAGTCCCGAGCAGTACTTC

V: TRBV19
size: NA
D: TRBD1
J: TRBJ1-6
CDR3: CASSEDRRDNSPLHF
DNA: TGTGCCAGTAGTGAGGACAGGAGAGATAATTCACCCCTCCACTTT

V: TRBV30
size: many
D: NA
J: TRBJ1-1
CDR3: CAWRAMHGNTEAFF
DNA: TGTGCCTGGAGGGCTATGCACGGGAACACTGAAGCTTTCTTT

V: TRBV30
size: many
D: TRBD2
J: TRBJ2-5
CDR3: CAWEPGLAELQETQYF
DNA: TGTGCCTGGGAGCCGGGACTAGCGGAACTCCAAGAGACCCAGTACTTC

V: TRBV12-3/TRBV12-4
size: many
D: NA
J: TRBJ1-6
CDR3: CASSYTGSYNSPLHF
DNA: TGTGCCAGCAGTTATACAGGGAGCTATAATTCACCCCTCCACTTT

V: TRBV2
size: many
D: NA
J: TRBJ1-5
CDR3: CASNGRHESNQPQHF
DNA: TGTGCCAGCAACGGTCGACACGAAAGCAATCAGCCCCAGCATTTT

V: TRBV6-1
size: many
D: TRBD2
J: TRBJ2-1
CDR3: CASRGGTSNNEQFF
DNA: TGTGCCAGCAGGGGCGGGACTAGCAACAATGAGCAGTTCTTC

V: TRBV7-9
size: many
D: NA
J: TRBJ1-2
CDR3: CASSDPRGTDHYGYTF
DNA: TGTGCCAGCAGCGACCCACGTGGGACTGATCACTATGGCTACACCTTC

V: TRBV20-1
size: NA
D: NA
J: TRBJ1-6
CDR3: CSARAGINSPLHF
DNA: TGCAGTGCTAGAGCCGGGATAAATTCACCCCTCCACTTT

V: TRBV7-9
size: many
D: NA
J: TRBJ1-1
CDR3: CASSHTLNTEAFF
DNA: TGTGCCAGCAGCCACACCCTAAACACTGAAGCTTTCTTT

V: TRBV10-3
size: few
D: NA
J: TRBJ2-3
CDR3: CAIMEGRSTDTQYF
DNA: TGTGCCATCATGGAGGGAAGGTCCACAGATACGCAGTATTTT

V: TRBV7-8
size: many
D: NA
J: TRBJ2-1
CDR3: CASSLGLHNEQFF
DNA: TGTGCCAGCAGCTTGGGACTCCACAATGAGCAGTTCTTC

V: TRBV20-1
size: NA
D: TRBD2
J: TRBJ2-1
CDR3: CSARYLAGQPSYNEQFF
DNA: TGCAGTGCTAGATATCTAGCGGGACAGCCCTCCTACAATGAGCAGTTCTTC

V: TRBV20-1
size: NA
D: TRBD1
J: TRBJ1-2
CDR3: CSAPGTGPKWDYGYTF
DNA: TGCAGTGCTCCCGGGACAGGGCCCAAGTGGGACTATGGCTACACCTTC

V: TRBV5-1
size: many
D: TRBD1
J: TRBJ1-2
CDR3: CASSLDTGGNYGYTF
DNA: TGCGCCAGCAGCTTGGATACAGGGGGTAACTATGGCTACACCTTC

V: TRBV7-3
size: NA
D: NA
J: TRBJ1-1
CDR3: CASSLIDRTNTEAFF
DNA: TGTGCCAGCAGCTTAATTGACAGGACAAACACTGAAGCTTTCTTT